Reported below is one T cell receptor (beta chain). Per the germline V gene, CDR1 is MNHNS and CDR2 is SASEGT. Trimming stripped 2 bases from V and 4 bases from J, with 17 bases between. This CDR3 contains 16 residues. The source of the sample is a study of shared clonotypes between healthy human individuals. Over several immunoSEQ plates, each subset's genomic DNA was distributed in even portions. TCRdb keeps only in-frame clones here, not all; method: immunoSEQ multiplex PCR. The table has a few million clones, just over 90% seen once. The sample taken for sequencing was naive CD4+ T cells from PBMCs. Subset given: CD45RA+ positively selected. This TCR derives from a man in his late teens or twenties in good health. Some clones in this sample may be carry-over from other donors' samples. The chain combines TRBV6-1 with TRBJ2-5, with D unclear. The CDR3: CASSELGPRLVETQYF. The CDR3, as DNA: TGTGCCAGCAGTGAACTGGGCCCGAGACTGGTAGAGACCCAGTACTTC.